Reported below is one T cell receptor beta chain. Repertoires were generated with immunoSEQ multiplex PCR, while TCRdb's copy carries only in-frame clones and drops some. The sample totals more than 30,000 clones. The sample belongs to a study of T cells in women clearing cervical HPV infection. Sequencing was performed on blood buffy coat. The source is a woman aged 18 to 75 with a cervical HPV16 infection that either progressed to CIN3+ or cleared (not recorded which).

The CDR3 reads CAWRGTGRNDYTF. The DNA read from the CDR3 is TGTGCCTGGAGGGGGACAGGGCGGAACGAC. The V call is TRBV30, the J call TRBJ1-2; TRBD1 agrees at 9 bases. The read stops 3 residues short of the end of the CDR3; the missing end is completed from the germline J gene. Germline assignment: CDR1 GTSNPN and CDR2 SVGIG (reference sequence). This CDR3 region has 13 residues.